The sequence of this T cell receptor beta chain was determined in a study of monozygotic twins with inflammatory bowel disease. Study-wide results and limits: The sharing of clonotypes with others was lower in IBD patients than in healthy twins, especially with disease activity. Healthy co-twins had higher TCRbeta inverse Simpson diversity than their IBD twins. The data gave no support to a single strong IBD-associated signal or clonotype.

This CDR3 is built from 14 residues. The germline V gene encodes CDR1 DFQATT and CDR2 SNEGSKA (reference sequence). No DNA is given; TCRdb re-called the 5' RACE reads and lists each CDR3 protein once. The sample includes 200,000 to 250,000 distinct CDR3 sequences. In the case of this clonotype: Its antigen remains unknown.

This chain joins TRBV20-1 and TRBJ1-1; TCRdb indicates TRBD1, and absent DNA this call remains unverified. The sequenced material came from blood. This TCR was sampled from a human donor with ulcerative colitis or Crohn's disease, or a healthy co-twin of an affected twin (not recorded which). The CDR3 sequence is CSARGRDWGTEAFF.